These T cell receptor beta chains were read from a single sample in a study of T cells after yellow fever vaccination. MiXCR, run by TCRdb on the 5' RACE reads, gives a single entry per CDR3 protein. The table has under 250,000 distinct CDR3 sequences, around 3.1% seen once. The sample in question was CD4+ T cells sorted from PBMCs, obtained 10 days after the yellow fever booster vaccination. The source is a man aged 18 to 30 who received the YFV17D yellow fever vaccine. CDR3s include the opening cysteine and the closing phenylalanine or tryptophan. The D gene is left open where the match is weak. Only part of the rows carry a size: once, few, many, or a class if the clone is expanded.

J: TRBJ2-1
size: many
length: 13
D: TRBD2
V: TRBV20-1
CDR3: CRVSGGGYNEQFF
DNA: TGCAGGGTTAGCGGGGGGGGCTACAATGAGCAGTTCTTC

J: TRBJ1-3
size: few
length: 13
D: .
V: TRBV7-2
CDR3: CASSAGTGNTIYF
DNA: TGTGCCAGCTCCGCAGGGACCGGAAACACCATATATTTT

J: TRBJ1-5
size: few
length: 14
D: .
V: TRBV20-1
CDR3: CSARSGVPWQPQHF
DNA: TGCAGTGCTAGAAGCGGGGTACCGTGGCAGCCCCAGCATTTT

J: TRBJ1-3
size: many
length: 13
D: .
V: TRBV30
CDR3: CAWSWGPGNTIYF
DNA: TGTGCCTGGAGTTGGGGGCCTGGAAACACCATATATTTT

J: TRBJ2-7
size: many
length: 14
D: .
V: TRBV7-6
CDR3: CASSVVGRNYEQYF
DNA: TGTGCCAGCAGCGTTGTTGGGAGAAACTACGAGCAGTACTTC

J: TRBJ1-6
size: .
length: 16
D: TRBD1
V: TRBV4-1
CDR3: CASRDRTGKVNSPLHF
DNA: TGCGCCAGCAGGGATCGGACAGGGAAGGTCAATTCACCCCTCCACTTT

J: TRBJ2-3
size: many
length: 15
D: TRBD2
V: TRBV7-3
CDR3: CASSLSGGRTDTQYF
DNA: TGTGCCAGCAGCTTAAGCGGGGGGCGCACAGATACGCAGTATTTT

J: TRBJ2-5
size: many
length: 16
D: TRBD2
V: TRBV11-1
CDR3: CASSLGGLAGQETQYF
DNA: TGTGCCAGCAGCTTAGGGGGACTAGCGGGACAAGAGACCCAGTACTTC

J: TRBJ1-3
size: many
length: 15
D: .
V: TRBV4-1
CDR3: CASSFRVLTGNTIYF
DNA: TGCGCCAGCAGCTTTCGGGTGCTAACTGGAAACACCATATATTTT

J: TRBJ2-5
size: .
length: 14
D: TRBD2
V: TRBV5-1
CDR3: CASSGTSGQETQYF
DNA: TGCGCCAGCAGCGGGACTAGCGGCCAAGAGACCCAGTACTTC

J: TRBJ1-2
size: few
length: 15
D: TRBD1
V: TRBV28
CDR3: CASKTGGQGAGGYTF
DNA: TGTGCCAGCAAAACCGGGGGACAGGGGGCAGGCGGCTACACCTTC

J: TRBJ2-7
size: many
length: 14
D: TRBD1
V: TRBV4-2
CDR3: CASSQDGTGDEQYF
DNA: TGTGCCAGCAGCCAAGACGGGACAGGGGACGAGCAGTACTTC

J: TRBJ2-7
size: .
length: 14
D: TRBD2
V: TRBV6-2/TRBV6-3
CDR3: CASRAGTIPYEQYF
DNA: TGTGCCAGCAGGGCCGGGACTATCCCCTACGAGCAGTACTTC

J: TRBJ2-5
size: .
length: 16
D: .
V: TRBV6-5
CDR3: CASSPWTGGVEETQYF
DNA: TGTGCCAGCAGTCCCTGGACCGGAGGGGTAGAAGAGACCCAGTACTTC

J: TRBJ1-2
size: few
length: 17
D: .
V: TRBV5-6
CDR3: CASSFPTLLRSNYGYTF
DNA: TGTGCCAGCAGCTTCCCCACGTTATTGCGGTCTAACTATGGCTACACCTTC

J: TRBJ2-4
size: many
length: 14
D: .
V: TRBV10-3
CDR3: CAISPRGMENIQYF
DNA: TGTGCCATTTCGCCCCGGGGGATGGAAAACATTCAGTACTTC

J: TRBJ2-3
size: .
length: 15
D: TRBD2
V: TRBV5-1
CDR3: CASSLGLATTDTQYF
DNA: TGCGCCAGCAGCTTGGGACTAGCCACCACAGATACGCAGTATTTT

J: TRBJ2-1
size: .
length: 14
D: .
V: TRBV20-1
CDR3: CSASRWGANNEQFF
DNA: TGCAGTGCTAGCCGGTGGGGGGCGAACAATGAGCAGTTCTTC

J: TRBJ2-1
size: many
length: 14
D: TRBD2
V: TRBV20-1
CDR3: CSVGLAGGRNEQFF
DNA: TGCAGTGTCGGCCTAGCGGGGGGAAGGAATGAGCAGTTCTTC

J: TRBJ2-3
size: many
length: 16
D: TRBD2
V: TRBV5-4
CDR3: CASSGGTSGRADTQYF
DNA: TGTGCCAGCAGCGGGGGGACTAGCGGGAGAGCAGATACGCAGTATTTT

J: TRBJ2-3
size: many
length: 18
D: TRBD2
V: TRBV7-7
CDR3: CASSLPPGLAGYTDTQYF
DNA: TGTGCTAGCAGCTTACCCCCCGGACTAGCGGGATACACAGATACGCAGTATTTT

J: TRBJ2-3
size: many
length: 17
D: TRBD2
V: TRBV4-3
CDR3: CASSQGASGFSTDTQYF
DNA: TGCGCCAGCAGCCAAGGGGCTAGCGGGTTTAGCACAGATACGCAGTATTTT

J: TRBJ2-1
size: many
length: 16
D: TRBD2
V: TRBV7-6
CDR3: CASSLVASGGSNEQFF
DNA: TGTGCCAGCAGCTTAGTGGCCAGCGGGGGGAGCAATGAGCAGTTCTTC

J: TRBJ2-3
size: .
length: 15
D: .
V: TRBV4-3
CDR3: CASSQVYRGADTQYF
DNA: TGCGCCAGCAGCCAAGTTTACCGGGGGGCGGATACGCAGTATTTT

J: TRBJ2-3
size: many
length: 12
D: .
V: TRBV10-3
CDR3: CAISEGTDTQYF
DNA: TGTGCCATCAGTGAGGGCACAGATACGCAGTATTTT

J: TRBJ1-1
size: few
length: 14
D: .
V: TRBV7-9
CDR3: CASSPQGISTEAFF
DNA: TGTGCCAGCAGTCCTCAGGGGATTAGCACTGAAGCTTTCTTT

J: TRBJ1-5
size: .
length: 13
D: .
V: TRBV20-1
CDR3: CSAANGDNQPQHF
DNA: TGCAGTGCCGCAAATGGGGACAATCAGCCCCAGCATTTT

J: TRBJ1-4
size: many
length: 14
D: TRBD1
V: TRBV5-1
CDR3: CASSTRGSGEKLFF
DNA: TGCGCCAGCAGCACCAGGGGGTCGGGTGAAAAACTGTTTTTT